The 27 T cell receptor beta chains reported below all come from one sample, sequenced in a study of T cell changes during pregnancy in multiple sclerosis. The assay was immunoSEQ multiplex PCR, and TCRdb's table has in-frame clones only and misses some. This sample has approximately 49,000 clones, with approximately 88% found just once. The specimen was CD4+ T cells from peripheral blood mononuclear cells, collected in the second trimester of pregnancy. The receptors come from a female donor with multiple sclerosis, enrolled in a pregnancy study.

CDR3: CASSGQSNYGYTF. The CDR3 DNA reads as TGTGCCAGCAGCGGACAGTCTAACTATGGCTACACCTTC. The chain recombines TRBV28 with TRBJ1-2; the D gene is possibly TRBD1 (6 bases). The CDR3 totals 13 residues. The V end was cut by 6 bases, the J end by 0 bases, with 8 bases between. Germline lookup yields CDR1 MDHEN and CDR2 SYDVKM.

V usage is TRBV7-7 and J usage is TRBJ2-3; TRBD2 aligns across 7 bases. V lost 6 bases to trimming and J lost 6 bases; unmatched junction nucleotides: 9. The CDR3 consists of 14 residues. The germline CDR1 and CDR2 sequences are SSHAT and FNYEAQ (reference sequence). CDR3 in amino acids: CASRKTSVWDTQYF. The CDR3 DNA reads TGTGCCAGCAGGAAAACTAGCGTCTGGGATACGCAGTATTTT.

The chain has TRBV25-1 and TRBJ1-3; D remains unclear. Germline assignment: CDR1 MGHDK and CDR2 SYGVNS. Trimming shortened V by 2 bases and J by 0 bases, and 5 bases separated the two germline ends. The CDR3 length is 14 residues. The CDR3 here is CASSEASSGNTIYF. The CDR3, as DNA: TGTGCCAGCAGTGAAGCGAGCTCTGGAAACACCATATATTTT.

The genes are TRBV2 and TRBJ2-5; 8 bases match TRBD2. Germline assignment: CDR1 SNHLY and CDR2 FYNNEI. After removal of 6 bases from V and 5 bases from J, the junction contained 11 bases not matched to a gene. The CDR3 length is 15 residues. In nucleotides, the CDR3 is TGTGCCAGCAGAGAACTGACTAGCGTCGGCGAGACCCAGTACTTC. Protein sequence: CASRELTSVGETQYF.

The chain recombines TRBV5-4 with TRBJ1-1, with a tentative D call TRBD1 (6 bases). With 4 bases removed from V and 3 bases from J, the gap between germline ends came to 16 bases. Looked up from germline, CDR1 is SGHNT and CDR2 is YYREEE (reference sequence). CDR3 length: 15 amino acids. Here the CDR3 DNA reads TGTGCCAGCAGCACCGCAGGGGCCAGGGACACTGAAGCTTTCTTT. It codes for CASSTAGARDTEAFF.

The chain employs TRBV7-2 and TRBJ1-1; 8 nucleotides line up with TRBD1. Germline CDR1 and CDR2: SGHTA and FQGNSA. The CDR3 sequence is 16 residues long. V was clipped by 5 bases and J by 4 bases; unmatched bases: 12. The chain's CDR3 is CASSDRTGHTGTEAFF. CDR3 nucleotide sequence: TGTGCCAGCAGCGACCGGACAGGGCATACCGGCACTGAAGCTTTCTTT. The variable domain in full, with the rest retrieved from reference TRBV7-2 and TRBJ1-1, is GAGVSQSPSNKVTEKGKDVELRCDPISGHTALYWYRQSLGQGLEFLIYFQGNSAPDKSGLPSDRFSAERTGGSVSTLTIQRTQQEDSAVYLCASSDRTGHTGTEAFFGQGTRLTVV.

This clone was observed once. For the CDR3, the DNA is TGTGCCACCTCCGGGACAGGGGCCTACGAGCAGTACTTC. Its translation: CATSGTGAYEQYF. This chain links TRBV10-3 with TRBJ2-7; 10 bases agree with TRBD1. After removal of 10 bases from V and 2 bases from J, the junction contained 5 bases not matched to a gene. CDR3 size: 13 residues. The germline V gene has CDR1 ENHRY and CDR2 SYGVKD.

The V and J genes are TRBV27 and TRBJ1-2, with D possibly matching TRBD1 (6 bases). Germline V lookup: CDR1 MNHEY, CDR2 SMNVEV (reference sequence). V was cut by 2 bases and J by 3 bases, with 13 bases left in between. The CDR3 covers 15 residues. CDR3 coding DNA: TGTGCCAGCAGTTTAGTGGGGGCGCAGGACTATGGCTACACCTTC. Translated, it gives CASSLVGAQDYGYTF.

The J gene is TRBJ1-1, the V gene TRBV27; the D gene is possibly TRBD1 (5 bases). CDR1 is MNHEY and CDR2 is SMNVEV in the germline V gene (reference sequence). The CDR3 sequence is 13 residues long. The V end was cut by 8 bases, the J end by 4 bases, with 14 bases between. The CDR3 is CASPREDRTEAFF. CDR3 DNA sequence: TGTGCCAGCCCCAGGGAGGATCGCACTGAAGCTTTCTTT.

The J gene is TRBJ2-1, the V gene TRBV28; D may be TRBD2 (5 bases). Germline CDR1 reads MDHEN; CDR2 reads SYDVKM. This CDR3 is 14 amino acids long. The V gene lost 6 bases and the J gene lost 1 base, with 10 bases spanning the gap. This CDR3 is CASRPDYSYNEQFF. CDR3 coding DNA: TGTGCCAGCAGACCTGACTATTCCTACAATGAGCAGTTCTTC.

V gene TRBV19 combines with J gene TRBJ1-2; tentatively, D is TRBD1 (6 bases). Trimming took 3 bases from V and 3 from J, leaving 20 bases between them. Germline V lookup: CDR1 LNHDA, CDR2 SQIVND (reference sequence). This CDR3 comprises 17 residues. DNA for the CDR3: TGTGCCAGTAGTATGGGACACCGGGGACGGGATTACTATGGCTACACCTTC. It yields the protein CASSMGHRGRDYYGYTF.

The CDR3 DNA reads as TGTGCCAGTAGTATCCCGTACAGGGGCCGGGGTCAGCCCCAGCATTTT. It yields the protein CASSIPYRGRGQPQHF. V and J are TRBV19 and TRBJ1-5; 7 bases map to TRBD1. The CDR3 covers 16 residues. Germline V CDR1 and CDR2: LNHDA, SQIVND (reference sequence). Trimming cost V 3 bases and J 6 bases; bases outside gene matches: 11.

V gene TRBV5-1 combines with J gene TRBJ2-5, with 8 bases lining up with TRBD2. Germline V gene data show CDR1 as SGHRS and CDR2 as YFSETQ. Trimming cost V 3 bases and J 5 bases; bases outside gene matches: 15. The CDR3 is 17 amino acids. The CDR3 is CASSWGLVTQLGETQYF. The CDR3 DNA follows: TGCGCCAGCAGCTGGGGACTAGTTACCCAACTCGGGGAGACCCAGTACTTC.

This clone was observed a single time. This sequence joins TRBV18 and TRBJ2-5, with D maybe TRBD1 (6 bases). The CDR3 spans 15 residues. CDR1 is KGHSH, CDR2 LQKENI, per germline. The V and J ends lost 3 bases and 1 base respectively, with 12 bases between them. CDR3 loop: CASSPRGGPQETQYF. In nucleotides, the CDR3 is TGTGCCAGCTCACCTCGTGGGGGCCCCCAAGAGACCCAGTACTTC.

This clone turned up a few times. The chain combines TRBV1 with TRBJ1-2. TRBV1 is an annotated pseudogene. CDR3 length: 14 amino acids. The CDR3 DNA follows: TGCACCAGCAGCCAAGGCGGAGCTAACTATGGCTACACCTTC. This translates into CTSSQGGANYGYTF.

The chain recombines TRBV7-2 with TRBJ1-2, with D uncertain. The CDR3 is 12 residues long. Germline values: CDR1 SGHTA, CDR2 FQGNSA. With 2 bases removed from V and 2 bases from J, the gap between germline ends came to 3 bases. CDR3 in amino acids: CASSLQNYGYTF. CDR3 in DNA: TGTGCCAGCAGCTTACAGAACTATGGCTACACCTTC.

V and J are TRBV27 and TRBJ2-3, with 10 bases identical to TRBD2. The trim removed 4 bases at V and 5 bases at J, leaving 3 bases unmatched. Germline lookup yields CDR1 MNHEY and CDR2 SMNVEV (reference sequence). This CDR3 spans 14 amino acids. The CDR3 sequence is CASSSSGREDTQYF. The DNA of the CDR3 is TGTGCCAGCAGTTCTAGCGGGAGAGAAGATACGCAGTATTTT.

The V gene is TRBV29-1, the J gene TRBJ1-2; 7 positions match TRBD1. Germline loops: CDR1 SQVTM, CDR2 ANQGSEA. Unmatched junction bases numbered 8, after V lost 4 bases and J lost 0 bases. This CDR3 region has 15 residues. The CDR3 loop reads CSVALDRPANYGYTF. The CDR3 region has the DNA TGCAGCGTTGCACTGGACAGGCCCGCTAACTATGGCTACACCTTC.

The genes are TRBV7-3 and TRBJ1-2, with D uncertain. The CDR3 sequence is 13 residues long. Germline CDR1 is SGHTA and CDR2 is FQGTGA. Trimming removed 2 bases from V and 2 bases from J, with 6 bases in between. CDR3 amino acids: CASSLGQNYGYTF. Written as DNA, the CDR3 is TGTGCCAGCAGCTTAGGGCAGAACTATGGCTACACCTTC.

CDR3 protein: CASSPKAGGPTDTQYF. The CDR3 DNA reads as TGTGCCAGCAGCCCTAAAGCGGGAGGGCCTACAGATACGCAGTATTTT. V and J are TRBV5-4 and TRBJ2-3, with TRBD2 matching over 10 bases. This CDR3 contains 16 residues. Germline CDR1 SGHNT, CDR2 YYREEE (reference sequence). With V trimmed by 4 bases and J by 3 bases, 8 bases remained unmatched.

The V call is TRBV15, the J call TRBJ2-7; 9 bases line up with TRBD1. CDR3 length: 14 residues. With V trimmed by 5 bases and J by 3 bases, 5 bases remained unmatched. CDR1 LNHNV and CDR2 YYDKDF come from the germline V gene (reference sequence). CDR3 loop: CATSPWTGVYEQYF. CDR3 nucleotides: TGTGCCACCAGCCCCTGGACAGGGGTCTACGAGCAGTACTTC.

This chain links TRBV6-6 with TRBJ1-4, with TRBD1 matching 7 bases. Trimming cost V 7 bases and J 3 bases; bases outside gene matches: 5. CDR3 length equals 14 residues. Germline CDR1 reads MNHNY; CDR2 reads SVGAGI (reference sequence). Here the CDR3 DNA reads TGTGCCAGCAATCGGGGACAGCCTAATGAAAAACTGTTTTTT. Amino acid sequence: CASNRGQPNEKLFF.

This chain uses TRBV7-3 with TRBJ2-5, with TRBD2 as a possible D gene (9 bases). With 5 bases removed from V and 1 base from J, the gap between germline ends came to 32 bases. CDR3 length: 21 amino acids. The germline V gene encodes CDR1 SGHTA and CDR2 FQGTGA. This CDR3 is CASSLRAGTGGLAGPQETQYF. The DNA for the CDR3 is TGTGCCAGCAGCCTACGAGCCGGGACAGGAGGTCTAGCGGGACCCCAAGAGACCCAGTACTTC.

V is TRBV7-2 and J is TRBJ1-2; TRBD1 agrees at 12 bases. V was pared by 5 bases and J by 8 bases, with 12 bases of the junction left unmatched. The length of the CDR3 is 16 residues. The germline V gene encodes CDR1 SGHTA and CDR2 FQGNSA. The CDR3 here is CASSLDPGTGGRGYTF. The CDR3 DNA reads TGTGCCAGCAGCCTAGATCCCGGGACAGGGGGCCGAGGCTACACCTTC.

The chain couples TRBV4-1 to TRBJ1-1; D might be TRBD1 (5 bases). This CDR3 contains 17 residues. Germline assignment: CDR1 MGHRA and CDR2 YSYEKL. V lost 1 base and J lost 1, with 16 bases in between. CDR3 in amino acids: CASSQVSGQTPNTEAFF. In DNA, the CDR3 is TGCGCCAGCAGCCAAGTATCAGGACAAACGCCGAACACTGAAGCTTTCTTT.

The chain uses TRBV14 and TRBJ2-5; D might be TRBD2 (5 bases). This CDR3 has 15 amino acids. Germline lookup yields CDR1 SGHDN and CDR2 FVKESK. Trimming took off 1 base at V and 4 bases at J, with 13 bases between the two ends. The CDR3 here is CASSQVGLRAETQYF. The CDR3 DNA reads TGTGCCAGCAGCCAAGTCGGGTTGAGGGCAGAGACCCAGTACTTC.

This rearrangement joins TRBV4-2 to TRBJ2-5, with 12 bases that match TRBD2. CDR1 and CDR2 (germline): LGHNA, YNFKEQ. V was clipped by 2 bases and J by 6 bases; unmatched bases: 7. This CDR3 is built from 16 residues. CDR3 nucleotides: TGTGCCAGCAGCCAATCACTAGCGGGAGGTTTAAAGACCCAGTACTTC. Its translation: CASSQSLAGGLKTQYF.